This TCR beta chain emerged from a study of CD8 T cells in Susac syndrome. Study details: The sequenced Susac syndrome patients comprised roughly 6 with active disease and roughly eight in remission.

The germline CDR1 and CDR2 sequences are SGHTA and FQGTGA. The CDR3 totals 14 residues. Trimming removed 2 bases from V and 0 bases from J, with 8 bases in between. RNA in amounts of roughly 0.5 to 1 ug was reverse transcribed with random hexamers. In TCRdb, the immunoSEQ multiplex PCR reads were re-called with MiXCR into one record per CDR3 protein. Of 150,000 or so distinct CDR3 sequences in the sample, roughly 94% are singletons; the top ten hold roughly 0.14%. This sequence was found in a human donor with Susac syndrome. This chain uses TRBV7-3 with TRBJ2-7, with D unresolved. Sequenced: CD4+ T cells from PBMCs. The CDR3 DNA reads as TGTGCCAGCAGCTTATCTCCCTTCTCCTACGAGCAGTACTTC. It specifies CASSLSPFSYEQYF.